The 20 T cell receptor beta chains below all came from one sample that was sequenced in a study of blood T cell repertoires in COVID-19 (TCRdb year 2020). Library construction relied on the immunoSEQ multiplex PCR assay. The clones in this table, taken by TCRdb from immuneACCESS, are in-frame only. Not every clone is retained; where verified, under half of the shortfall comes from an unresolved V gene, and the cause of the rest is unknown. The sample includes about 150,000 clones, with just under 85% observed a single time. Roughly 3.4% of the sample comes from the top ten. The sequencing sample was made of PBMCs or T cells enriched from blood (not recorded which). The receptor source for this set is a woman between 45 and 60 years old with acute COVID-19.

In its sample, this clone was seen once. V gene TRBV7-6 combines with J gene TRBJ2-5; 8 bases align to TRBD1. The V gene's germline CDR1 is SGHVS and CDR2 FNYEAQ. The ends lost 4 bases at V and 3 bases at J; junction bases unmatched: 10. CDR3 length: 16 amino acids. The CDR3 DNA follows: TGTGCCAGCAGCTCCCAGGGGGCCGGGAGTAAAGAGACCCAGTACTTC. This codes for CASSSQGAGSKETQYF.

This clone came up once. This chain joins TRBV19 and TRBJ1-5, with D possibly matching TRBD1 (6 bases). Germline assignment: CDR1 LNHDA and CDR2 SQIVND (reference sequence). V gave up 3 bases and J gave up 6 bases, with 18 bases separating them. This CDR3 has 16 amino acids. For the CDR3, the DNA is TGTGCCAGTAGTATTTTAGTTGGGGAGGGGGGTCAGCCCCAGCATTTT. This codes for CASSILVGEGGQPQHF.

The chain links TRBV27 to TRBJ1-5; 8 bases line up with TRBD1. This CDR3 spans 16 amino acids. V gave up 2 bases and J gave up 0 bases; unmatched junction bases: 3. Per the germline V gene, CDR1 is MNHEY and CDR2 is SMNVEV (reference sequence). The CDR3 DNA is TGTGCCAGCAGTTTAAAGGACAGGGATAGCAATCAGCCCCAGCATTTT. Its protein is CASSLKDRDSNQPQHF.

This chain joins TRBV30 and TRBJ1-2, with D hard to call. V was shortened by 0 bases and J by 8 bases, with 10 bases between the two germline ends. The length of the CDR3 is 12 residues. Germline V gives CDR1 GTSNPN, CDR2 SVGIG (reference sequence). CDR3 DNA sequence: TGTGCCTGGAGTGTCCGGGAAAGCGGCTACACCTTC. As protein: CAWSVRESGYTF.

V usage is TRBV2 and J usage is TRBJ2-1, with TRBD2 matching 8 bases. Trimming took 6 bases from V and 7 from J; bases not matched to a gene: 5. The CDR3 length is 13 residues. Germline loops: CDR1 SNHLY, CDR2 FYNNEI. Here the CDR3 reads CASRGTSLNEQFF. The CDR3 DNA reads TGTGCCAGCAGAGGGACTAGTTTGAATGAGCAGTTCTTC.

The gene calls are TRBV6-1 and TRBJ2-3, with D perhaps TRBD1 (6 bases). The V end lost 1 base, the J end lost 6 bases, and 14 bases lay between the germline ends. Germline lookup yields CDR1 MNHNS and CDR2 SASEGT. The CDR3 has 15 amino acids. For the CDR3, the DNA is TGTGCCAGCAGTGAAGGGGTTGTGGGGGCCGATACGCAGTATTTT. This sequence encodes CASSEGVVGADTQYF.

The V call is TRBV9, the J call TRBJ2-1; 10 bases are shared with TRBD2. Germline assignment: CDR1 SGDLS and CDR2 YYNGEE. The CDR3 loop spans 14 amino acids. The J segment lost 8 bases and the V segment lost 3 bases, leaving 5 bases of the junction unmatched. For the CDR3, the DNA is TGTGCCAGCAGCGCTAGCGGGAGAATAGATGAGCAGTTCTTC. Amino acid sequence: CASSASGRIDEQFF.

The CDR3 DNA is TGTGCCACCAGCCTACTGGCTGGAAACACCATATATTTT. Translated, it gives CATSLLAGNTIYF. This sequence joins TRBV15 and TRBJ1-3; D remains unclear. The V end lost 5 bases, the J end lost 2 bases, and 7 bases lay between the germline ends. Germline V gene data show CDR1 as LNHNV and CDR2 as YYDKDF (reference sequence). The CDR3 has 13 amino acids.

The chain uses TRBV7-9 and TRBJ2-1, with 8 bases fitting TRBD1. The CDR3 covers 14 residues. Germline lookup yields CDR1 SEHNR and CDR2 FQNEAQ (reference sequence). With V trimmed by 7 bases and J by 7 bases, 9 bases remained unmatched. The CDR3 here is CASIRMDRDNEQFF. Written as DNA, the CDR3 is TGTGCCAGCATTCGGATGGACAGGGATAATGAGCAGTTCTTC. Using reference TRBV7-9 and TRBJ2-1 for the parts outside the CDR3, the full variable domain is DTGVSQNPRHKITKRGQNVTFRCDPISEHNRLYWYRQTLGQGPEFLTYFQNEAQLEKSRLLSDRFSAERPKGSFSTLEIQRTEQGDSAMYLCASIRMDRDNEQFFGPGTRLTVL.

The chain employs TRBV5-6 and TRBJ2-7, with D uncertain. The germline V and J ends were trimmed by 0 bases and 0 bases, with 7 bases remaining between them. The CDR3 contains 14 residues. CDR1 and CDR2 from the germline V gene are SGHDT and YYEEEE. The CDR3 loop is CASSLAGSSYEQYF. The CDR3 coding sequence is TGTGCCAGCAGCTTGGCTGGCAGCTCCTACGAGCAGTACTTC.

There are a few counts of this clone. This chain connects TRBV10-3 to TRBJ1-2, with D possibly TRBD1 on 6 matching bases. The CDR3 length is 14 residues. The germline CDR1 and CDR2 sequences are ENHRY and SYGVKD. V lost 6 bases, J lost 4 bases, and 15 bases lay in between. CDR3 in amino acids: CAISEGGGSYGYTF. The DNA for the CDR3 is TGTGCCATCAGCGAGGGGGGCGGGAGCTATGGCTACACCTTC.

This sequence joins TRBV7-6 and TRBJ2-2, with a weak D call TRBD2 (6 bases). The CDR3 spans 16 residues. V lost 1 base and J lost 8, with 17 bases in between. Germline values: CDR1 SGHVS, CDR2 FNYEAQ. CDR3 sequence: CASSLEPAGLLGELFF. The CDR3 bases are TGTGCCAGCAGCTTAGAGCCGGCGGGACTTTTGGGGGAGCTGTTTTTT.

The rearrangement joins TRBV24-1 to TRBJ2-7; TRBD1 is a possible D gene (8 bases). Germline CDR1 reads KGHDR; CDR2 reads SFDVKD. V gave up 1 base and J gave up 4 bases, with 13 bases separating them. The CDR3 runs to 15 residues. The CDR3 region has the DNA TGTGCCACCAGTGATTTTACAGGGGGGGTTTACGAGCAGTACTTC. Translating it yields CATSDFTGGVYEQYF.

The V gene is TRBV7-8, the J gene TRBJ2-6; the match to TRBD1 covers 7 bases. This CDR3 region has 18 residues. The trim removed 0 bases at V and 1 base at J, leaving 6 bases unmatched. The germline V gene has CDR1 SGHVS and CDR2 FQNEAQ. CDR3 in DNA: TGTGCCAGCAGCTTAGCTTCGGGACAGACATCTGGGGCCAACGTCCTGACTTTC. This sequence encodes CASSLASGQTSGANVLTF. The full variable domain, rest sourced from reference TRBV7-8 and TRBJ2-6, is GAGVSQSPRYKVAKRGQDVALRCDPISGHVSLFWYQQALGQGPEFLTYFQNEAQLDKSGLPSDRFFAERPEGSVSTLKIQRTQQEDSAVYLCASSLASGQTSGANVLTFGAGSRLTVL.

The V call is TRBV2, the J call TRBJ2-1; D is perhaps TRBD1 (6 bases). The germline gives CDR1 SNHLY, CDR2 FYNNEI. V was clipped by 2 bases and J by 4 bases, with 15 bases between them. CDR3 length equals 16 residues. The CDR3 loop is CASSENPGARYNEQFF. As DNA, the CDR3 is TGTGCCAGCAGTGAAAACCCAGGGGCGCGTTACAATGAGCAGTTCTTC.

The chain recombines TRBV29-1 with TRBJ2-5, with TRBD1 matching 7 bases. This CDR3 is 14 amino acids long. The junction had 4 bases not matched to a gene; V was cut back by 1 base and J by 2 bases. The V gene's germline CDR1 is SQVTM and CDR2 ANQGSEA. The CDR3 region has the DNA TGCAGCGTTGAAGGGGTCAGGGGGCAAGAGACCCAGTACTTC. Amino acids: CSVEGVRGQETQYF.

This clone was seen a single time. The rearrangement links TRBV13 to TRBJ2-1; 12 nucleotides align to TRBD2. The V gene's germline CDR1 is PRHDT and CDR2 FYEKMQ (reference sequence). The CDR3 covers 15 residues. The J segment lost 6 bases and the V segment lost 5 bases, leaving 5 bases of the junction unmatched. The CDR3 DNA reads as TGTGCCAGCAGCACCAGGACTAGCGGGACCAATGAGCAGTTCTTC. Translated, it gives CASSTRTSGTNEQFF.

The J gene is TRBJ1-1, the V gene TRBV5-1, with D tentatively TRBD1 (6 bases). The CDR3 is 16 amino acids. Germline V gives CDR1 SGHRS, CDR2 YFSETQ. Trimming shortened V by 1 base and J by 5 bases, and 18 bases separated the two germline ends. CDR3 loop: CASSLIRGRNPTEAFF. In nucleotides, the CDR3 is TGCGCCAGCAGCTTGATCAGGGGCAGAAACCCGACTGAAGCTTTCTTT.

The V and J genes are TRBV6-2 or TRBV6-3 and TRBJ2-6; 10 bases are shared with TRBD1. The trim removed 3 bases at V and 19 bases at J, leaving 9 bases unmatched. The CDR3 extends over 13 amino acids. Germline V lookup: CDR1 MNHEY, CDR2 SVGEGT. The CDR3 DNA follows: TGTGCCAGCAGTTATCCAGGACAGGGGGTGAGAACTTTC. Protein product: CASSYPGQGVRTF.

The chain has TRBV6-2 or TRBV6-3 and TRBJ2-7; D is unclear. Germline lookup yields CDR1 MNHEY and CDR2 SVGEGT. CDR3 length equals 11 residues. V was trimmed by 5 bases and J by 4 bases, leaving 6 bases between them. CDR3 sequence: CASSEIYEQYF. The CDR3, as DNA: TGTGCCAGCAGTGAGATATACGAGCAGTACTTC.